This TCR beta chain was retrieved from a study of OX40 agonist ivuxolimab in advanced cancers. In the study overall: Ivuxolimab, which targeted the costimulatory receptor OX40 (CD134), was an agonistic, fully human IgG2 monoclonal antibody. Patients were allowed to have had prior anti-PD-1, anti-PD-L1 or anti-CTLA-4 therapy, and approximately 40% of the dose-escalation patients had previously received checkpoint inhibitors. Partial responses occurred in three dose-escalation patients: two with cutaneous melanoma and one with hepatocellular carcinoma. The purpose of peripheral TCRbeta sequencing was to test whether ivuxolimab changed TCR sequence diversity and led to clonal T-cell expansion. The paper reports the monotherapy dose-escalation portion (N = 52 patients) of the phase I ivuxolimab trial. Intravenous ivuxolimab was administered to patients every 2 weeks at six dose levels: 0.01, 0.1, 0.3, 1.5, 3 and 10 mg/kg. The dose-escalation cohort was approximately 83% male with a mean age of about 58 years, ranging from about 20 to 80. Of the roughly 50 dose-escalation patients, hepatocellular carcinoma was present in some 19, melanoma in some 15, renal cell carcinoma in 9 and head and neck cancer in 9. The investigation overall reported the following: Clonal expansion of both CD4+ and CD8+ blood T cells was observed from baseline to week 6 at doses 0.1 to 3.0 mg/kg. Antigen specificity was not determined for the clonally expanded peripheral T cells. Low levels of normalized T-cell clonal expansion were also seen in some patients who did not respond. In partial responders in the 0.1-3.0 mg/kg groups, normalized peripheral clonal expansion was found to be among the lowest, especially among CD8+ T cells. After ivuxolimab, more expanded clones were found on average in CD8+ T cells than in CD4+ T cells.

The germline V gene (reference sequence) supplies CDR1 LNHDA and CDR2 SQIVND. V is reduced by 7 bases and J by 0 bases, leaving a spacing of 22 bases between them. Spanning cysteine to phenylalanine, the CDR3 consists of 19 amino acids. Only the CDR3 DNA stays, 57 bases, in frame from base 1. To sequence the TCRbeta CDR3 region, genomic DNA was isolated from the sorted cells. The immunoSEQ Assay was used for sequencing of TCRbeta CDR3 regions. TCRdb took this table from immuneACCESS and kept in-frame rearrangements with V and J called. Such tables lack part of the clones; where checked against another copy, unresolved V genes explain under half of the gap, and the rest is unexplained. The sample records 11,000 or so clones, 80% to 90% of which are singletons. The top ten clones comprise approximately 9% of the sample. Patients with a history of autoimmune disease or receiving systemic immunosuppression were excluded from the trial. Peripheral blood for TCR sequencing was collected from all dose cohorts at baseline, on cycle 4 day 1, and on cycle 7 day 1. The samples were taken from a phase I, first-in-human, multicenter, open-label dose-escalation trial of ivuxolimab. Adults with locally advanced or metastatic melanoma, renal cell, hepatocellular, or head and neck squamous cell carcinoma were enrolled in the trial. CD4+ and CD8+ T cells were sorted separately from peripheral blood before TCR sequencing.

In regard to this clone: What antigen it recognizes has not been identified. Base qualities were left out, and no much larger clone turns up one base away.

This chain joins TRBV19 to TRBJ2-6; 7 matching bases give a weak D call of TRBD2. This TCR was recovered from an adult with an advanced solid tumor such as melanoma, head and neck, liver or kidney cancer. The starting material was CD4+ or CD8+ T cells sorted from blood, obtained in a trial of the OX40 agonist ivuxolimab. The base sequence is TGTGCCAGTACCCCTAGGGGGGGATTATCTCCCTCTGGGGCCAACGTCCTGACTTTC. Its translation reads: CASTPRGGLSPSGANVLTF. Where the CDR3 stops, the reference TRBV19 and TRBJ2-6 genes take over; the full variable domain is DGGITQSPKYLFRKEGQNVTLSCEQNLNHDAMYWYRQDPGQGLRLIYYSQIVNDFQKGDIAEGYSVSREKKESFPLTVTSAQKNPTAFYLCASTPRGGLSPSGANVLTFGAGSRLTVL.